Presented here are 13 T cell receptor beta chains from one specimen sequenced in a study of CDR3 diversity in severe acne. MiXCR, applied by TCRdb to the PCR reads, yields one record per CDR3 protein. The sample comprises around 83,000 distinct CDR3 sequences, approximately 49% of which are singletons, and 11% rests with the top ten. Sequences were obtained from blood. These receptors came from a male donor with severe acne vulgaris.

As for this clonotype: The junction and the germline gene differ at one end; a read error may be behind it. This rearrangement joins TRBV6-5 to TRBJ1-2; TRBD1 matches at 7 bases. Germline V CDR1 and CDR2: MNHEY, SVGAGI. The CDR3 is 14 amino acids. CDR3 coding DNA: TGTGCCGGCAGTTACGACAGGGCCGACTATGGCTACACCTTC. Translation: CAGSYDRADYGYTF.

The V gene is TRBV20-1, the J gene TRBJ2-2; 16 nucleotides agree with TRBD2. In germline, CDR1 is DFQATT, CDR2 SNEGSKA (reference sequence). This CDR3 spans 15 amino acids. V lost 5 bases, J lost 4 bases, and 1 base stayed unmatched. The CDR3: CSAGTSGRATGELFF. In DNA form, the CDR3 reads TGCAGTGCTGGGACTAGCGGGAGGGCCACCGGGGAGCTGTTTTTT.

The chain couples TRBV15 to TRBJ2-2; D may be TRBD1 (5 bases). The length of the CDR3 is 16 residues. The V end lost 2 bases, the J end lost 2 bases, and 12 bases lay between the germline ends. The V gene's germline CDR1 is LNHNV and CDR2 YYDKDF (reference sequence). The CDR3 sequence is CATSRRQNPNTGELFF. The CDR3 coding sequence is TGTGCCACCAGCAGAAGACAGAATCCAAACACCGGGGAGCTGTTTTTT. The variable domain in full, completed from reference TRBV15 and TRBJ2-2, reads DAMVIQNPRYQVTQFGKPVTLSCSQTLNHNVMYWYQQKSSQAPKLLFHYYDKDFNNEADTPDNFQSRRPNTSFCFLDIRSPGLGDTAMYLCATSRRQNPNTGELFFGEGSRLTVL.

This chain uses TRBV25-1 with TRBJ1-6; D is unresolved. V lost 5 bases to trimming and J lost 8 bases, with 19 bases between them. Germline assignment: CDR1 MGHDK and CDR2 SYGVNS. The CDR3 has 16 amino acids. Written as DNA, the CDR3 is TGTGCCAGCAGTTTACGAGAAGGGAAGATTCATTCACCCCTCCACTTT. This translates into CASSLREGKIHSPLHF.

This chain's CDR3 is CASSQGAQAYNEQFF. The CDR3 DNA reads as TGTGCCAGCAGCCAAGGGGCGCAAGCCTACAATGAGCAGTTCTTC. The chain combines TRBV7-3 with TRBJ2-1; TRBD1 might be the D (5 bases). Germline V gene sequence: CDR1 SGHTA, CDR2 FQGTGA. CDR3 size: 15 residues. With 5 bases removed from V and 2 bases from J, the gap between germline ends came to 13 bases.

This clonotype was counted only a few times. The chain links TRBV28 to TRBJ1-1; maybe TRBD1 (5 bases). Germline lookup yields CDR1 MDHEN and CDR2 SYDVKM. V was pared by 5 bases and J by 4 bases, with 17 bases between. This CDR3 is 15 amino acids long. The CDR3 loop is CASSPGASRSTEAFF. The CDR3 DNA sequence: TGTGCCAGCAGTCCTGGGGCAAGCAGGAGCACTGAAGCTTTCTTT.

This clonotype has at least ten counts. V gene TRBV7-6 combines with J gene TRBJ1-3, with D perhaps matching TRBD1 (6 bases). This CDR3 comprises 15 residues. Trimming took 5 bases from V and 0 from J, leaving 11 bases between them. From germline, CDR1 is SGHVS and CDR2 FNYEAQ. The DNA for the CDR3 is TGTGCCAGCAGCGCGGACAGCCACTCTGGAAACACCATATATTTT. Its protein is CASSADSHSGNTIYF.

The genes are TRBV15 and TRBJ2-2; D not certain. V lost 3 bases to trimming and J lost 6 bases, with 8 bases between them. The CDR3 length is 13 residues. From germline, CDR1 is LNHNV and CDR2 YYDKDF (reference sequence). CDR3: CATSSGGAGELFF. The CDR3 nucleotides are TGTGCCACCAGCAGTGGTGGGGCCGGGGAGCTGTTTTTT.

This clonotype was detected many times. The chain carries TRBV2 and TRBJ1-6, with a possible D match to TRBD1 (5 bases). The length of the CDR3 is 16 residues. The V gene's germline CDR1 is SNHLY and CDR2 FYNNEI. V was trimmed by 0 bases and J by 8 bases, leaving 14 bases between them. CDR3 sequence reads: CASSEAAGRGYSPLHF. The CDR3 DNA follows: TGTGCCAGCAGTGAAGCGGCAGGGAGGGGTTATTCACCCCTCCACTTT.

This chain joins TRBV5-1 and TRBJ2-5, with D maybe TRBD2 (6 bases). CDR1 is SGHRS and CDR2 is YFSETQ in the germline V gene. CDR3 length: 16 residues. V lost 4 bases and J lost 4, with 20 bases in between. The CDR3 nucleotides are TGCGCCAGCAGCACGCGCGGGTCCGGGGGTGGAGAGACCCAGTACTTC. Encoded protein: CASSTRGSGGGETQYF.

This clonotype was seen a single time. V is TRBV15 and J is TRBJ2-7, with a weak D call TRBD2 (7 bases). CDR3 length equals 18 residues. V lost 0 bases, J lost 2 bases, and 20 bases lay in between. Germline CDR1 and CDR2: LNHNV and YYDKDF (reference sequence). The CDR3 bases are TGTGCCACCAGCAGAGATGTGTCGGGGGGCCAGGGAGCCTACGAGCAGTACGTC. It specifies CATSRDVSGGQGAYEQYV.

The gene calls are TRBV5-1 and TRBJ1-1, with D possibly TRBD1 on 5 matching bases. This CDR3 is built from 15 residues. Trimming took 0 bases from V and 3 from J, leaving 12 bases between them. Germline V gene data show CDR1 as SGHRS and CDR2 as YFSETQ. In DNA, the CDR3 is TGCGCCAGCAGCTTGGACTGGGGGGGTGACACTGAAGCTTTCTTT. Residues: CASSLDWGGDTEAFF.

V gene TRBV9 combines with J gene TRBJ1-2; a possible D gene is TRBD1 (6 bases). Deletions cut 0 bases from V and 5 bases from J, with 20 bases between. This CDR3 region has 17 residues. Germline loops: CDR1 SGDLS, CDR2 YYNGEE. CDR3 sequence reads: CASSVGHRASEFYGYTF. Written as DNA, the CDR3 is TGTGCCAGCAGCGTAGGCCACAGGGCTTCGGAATTTTATGGCTACACCTTC.